These 9 T cell receptor beta chains were sequenced from one sample in a study of shared clonotypes between healthy human individuals. Only in-frame clones appear in the TCRdb table, and some are missing; sequencing was by immunoSEQ multiplex PCR. The sample gives 2 million to 3 million clones, 80% to 95% of which show up once; 0.36% is in the top ten. Sequencing was performed on naive CD4+ T cells from PBMCs. Stated subset: CD45RA+ positively selected. The source is a man between 18 and 35 years old in good health. Some clones in this sample may be carry-over from other donors' samples.

The chain links TRBV19 to TRBJ1-1; D is possibly TRBD1 (5 bases). The CDR3 consists of 16 residues. Germline V lookup: CDR1 LNHDA, CDR2 SQIVND (reference sequence). Trimming took 4 bases from V and 0 from J, leaving 15 bases between them. CDR3 nucleotide sequence: TGTGCCAGTAGTAGACACACGGGACTGATGAACACTGAAGCTTTCTTT. Translation gives CASSRHTGLMNTEAFF.

The CDR3 DNA reads TGTGCCACCAGCAGAGTGGGGGGAAGCGCTGAAGCTTTCTTT. This encodes CATSRVGGSAEAFF. The chain couples TRBV15 to TRBJ1-1, with D possibly being TRBD1 (5 bases). The CDR3 runs to 14 residues. Trimming stripped 1 base from V and 6 bases from J, with 12 bases between. Germline V gene sequence: CDR1 LNHNV, CDR2 YYDKDF (reference sequence).

This chain joins TRBV6-1 and TRBJ2-2; D may correspond to TRBD1 or TRBD2 (5 bases each). The CDR3 loop spans 15 amino acids. Per the germline V gene, CDR1 is MNHNS and CDR2 is SASEGT. V dropped 7 bases and J dropped 8 bases, with 20 bases sitting between them. CDR3 nucleotides: TGTGCCAGCACTGACGACCGGGGCAGGGCTGGGGAGCTGTTTTTT. Protein product: CASTDDRGRAGELFF.

The CDR3 loop is CASSPMPPGYNEQFF. CDR3 DNA sequence: TGTGCCAGTAGTCCTATGCCGCCGGGATACAATGAGCAGTTCTTC. The chain joins TRBV19 to TRBJ2-1; the D gene is possibly TRBD2 (5 bases). The ends were cut back, 5 bases at V and 4 bases at J, with 15 bases in the middle. The germline gives CDR1 LNHDA, CDR2 SQIVND (reference sequence). The CDR3 totals 15 residues.

The rearrangement links TRBV6-5 to TRBJ1-5; D unclear. The CDR3 consists of 12 residues. The V end was cut by 0 bases, the J end by 8 bases, with 5 bases between. CDR1 and CDR2 (germline): MNHEY, SVGAGI. The CDR3 nucleotides are TGTGCCAGCAGTTACTCGCAAGAGCCCCAGCATTTT. Protein sequence: CASSYSQEPQHF.

This clone was recorded once. The rearrangement uses TRBV7-2 and TRBJ2-2, with D unclear. The V end was cut by 1 base, the J end by 5 bases, with 8 bases between. The CDR3 extends over 14 amino acids. Germline V gene data show CDR1 as SGHTA and CDR2 as FQGNSA. CDR3 DNA sequence: TGTGCCAGCAGCTTAGTCAGTGTGACCGGGGAGCTGTTTTTT. This gives the protein CASSLVSVTGELFF. The variable domain in full, with the rest retrieved from reference TRBV7-2 and TRBJ2-2, is GAGVSQSPSNKVTEKGKDVELRCDPISGHTALYWYRQSLGQGLEFLIYFQGNSAPDKSGLPSDRFSAERTGGSVSTLTIQRTQQEDSAVYLCASSLVSVTGELFFGEGSRLTVL.

The CDR3 region is CASSLASDRGDEQYF. The CDR3 nucleotides are TGTGCCAGCAGCTTAGCCTCCGACAGGGGAGACGAGCAGTACTTC. The rearrangement joins TRBV7-9 to TRBJ2-7, with 8 bases fitting TRBD1. Trimming took 0 bases from V and 5 from J; bases not matched to a gene: 6. CDR1 is SEHNR, CDR2 FQNEAQ, per germline (reference sequence). CDR3 length: 15 residues.

The rearrangement links TRBV18 to TRBJ2-3; 7 nucleotides match TRBD2. The CDR3 totals 17 residues. The V gene end was trimmed by 3 bases and the J gene end by 1 base; junction bases not matched to a gene: 10. The germline V gene has CDR1 KGHSH and CDR2 LQKENI. This CDR3 is CASSPSAVLARTDTQYF. The CDR3 bases are TGTGCCAGCTCACCGTCCGCGGTACTAGCGCGCACAGATACGCAGTATTTT.

This chain connects TRBV5-6 to TRBJ2-1; D not certain. The V gene lost 0 bases and the J gene lost 0 bases, with 10 bases spanning the gap. This CDR3 is 16 amino acids long. The germline CDR1 and CDR2 sequences are SGHDT and YYEEEE. This CDR3 reads CASSLGSTSSYNEQFF. DNA of the CDR3: TGTGCCAGCAGCTTGGGCTCCACGAGCTCCTACAATGAGCAGTTCTTC.